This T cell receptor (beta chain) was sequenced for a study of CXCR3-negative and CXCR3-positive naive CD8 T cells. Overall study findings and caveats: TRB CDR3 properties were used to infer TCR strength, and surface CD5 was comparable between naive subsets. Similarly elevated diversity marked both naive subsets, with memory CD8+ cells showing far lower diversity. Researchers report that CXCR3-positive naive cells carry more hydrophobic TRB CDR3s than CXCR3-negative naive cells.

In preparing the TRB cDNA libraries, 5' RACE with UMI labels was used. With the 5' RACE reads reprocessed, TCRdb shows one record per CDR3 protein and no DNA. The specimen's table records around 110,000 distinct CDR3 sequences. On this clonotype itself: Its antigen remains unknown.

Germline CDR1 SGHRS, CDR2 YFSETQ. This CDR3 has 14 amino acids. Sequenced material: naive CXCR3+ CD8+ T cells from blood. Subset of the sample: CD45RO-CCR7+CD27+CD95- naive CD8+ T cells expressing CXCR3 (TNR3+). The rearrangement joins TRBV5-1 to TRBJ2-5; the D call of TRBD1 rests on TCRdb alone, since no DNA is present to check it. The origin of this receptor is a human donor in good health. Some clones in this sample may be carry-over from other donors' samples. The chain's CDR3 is CASSLEGGTETQYF.